The 25 T cell receptor beta chains below come from one sample, sequenced in a study of blood T cell repertoires in COVID-19 (TCRdb year 2020). Library prep was done by the immunoSEQ multiplex PCR assay. What TCRdb holds here is the immuneACCESS table cut down to in-frame rearrangements. Part of the clones is not present; checked against another copy, under half of the missing clones reflect an unresolved V gene, and the others are unexplained. The sample includes under 95,000 clones, with around four fifths observed a single time. The ten most abundant clones make up over 9.5% of the sample. Sequencing was done on a sample of peripheral blood. Receptors were obtained from a human donor in a cohort sampled during active COVID-19.

The V call is TRBV28, the J call TRBJ1-1; 7 bases align to TRBD1. The germline gives CDR1 MDHEN, CDR2 SYDVKM. V dropped 1 base and J dropped 0; count of bases not matched to a gene: 2. The CDR3 is 15 residues long. The CDR3 loop is CASSLSGQLNTEAFF. DNA for the CDR3: TGTGCCAGCAGTTTATCGGGACAGTTGAACACTGAAGCTTTCTTT.

This sequence joins TRBV4-1 and TRBJ2-7, with TRBD1 matching over 10 bases. The CDR3 contains 18 residues. Looked up from germline, CDR1 is MGHRA and CDR2 is YSYEKL. Trimming at V came to 1 base and at J to 2 bases, leaving 11 bases not matched to a gene. In nucleotides, the CDR3 is TGCGCCAGCAGCCAAGTCTGGACAGGGGGGCCCCAGACCTACGAGCAGTACTTC. This sequence encodes CASSQVWTGGPQTYEQYF.

The rearrangement joins TRBV3-1 (or the pseudogene TRBV3-2) to TRBJ2-1; D remains unclear. The V gene's germline CDR1 is LGHDT and CDR2 YNNKEL (reference sequence). This CDR3 is 15 amino acids long. The ends were cut back, 0 bases at V and 2 bases at J, with 8 bases in the middle. The CDR3 DNA reads TGTGCCAGCAGCCAAGATTACAGACCCTACAATGAGCAGTTCTTC. Amino acid sequence: CASSQDYRPYNEQFF.

This chain links TRBV28 with TRBJ2-7; TRBD1 might be the D (5 bases). Per the germline V gene, CDR1 is MDHEN and CDR2 is SYDVKM. V was cut by 7 bases and J by 0 bases, with 13 bases left in between. The CDR3 runs to 14 residues. CDR3: CASTGQIFSYEQYF. The CDR3 DNA is TGTGCCAGCACAGGGCAGATTTTCTCCTACGAGCAGTACTTC. The full variable domain, completed using reference TRBV28 and TRBJ2-7, is DVKVTQSSRYLVKRTGEKVFLECVQDMDHENMFWYRQDPGLGLRLIYFSYDVKMKEKGDIPEGYSVSREKKERFSLILESASTNQTSMYLCASTGQIFSYEQYFGPGTRLTVT.

V and J are TRBV6-1 and TRBJ1-5; D remains ambiguous. V lost 0 bases and J lost 9, with 12 bases in between. This CDR3 comprises 14 residues. The germline V gene has CDR1 MNHNS and CDR2 SASEGT. CDR3 DNA sequence: TGTGCCAGCAGTGAAGCGCATGCCCCGAGGCCCCAGCATTTT. This encodes CASSEAHAPRPQHF.

Of note for this clone: Other DNA sequences of this sample code for an identical CDR3. The rearrangement uses TRBV2 and TRBJ2-7, with 7 bases aligning to TRBD1. This CDR3 is 12 amino acids long. V was clipped by 4 bases and J by 3 bases; unmatched bases: 0. Germline V CDR1 and CDR2: SNHLY, FYNNEI. DNA for the CDR3: TGTGCCAGCAGTGGGGACAGCTACGAGCAGTACTTC. Residues: CASSGDSYEQYF.

This chain uses TRBV9 with TRBJ2-6; tentatively, D is TRBD2 (6 bases). This CDR3 has 14 amino acids. The germline V and J ends were trimmed by 7 bases and 0 bases, with 8 bases remaining between them. Germline V CDR1 and CDR2: SGDLS, YYNGEE. CDR3 bases: TGTGCCAGCCACGGGGGCTCTGGGGCCAACGTCCTGACTTTC. This codes for CASHGGSGANVLTF.

This chain uses TRBV6-1 with TRBJ1-1; a possible D gene is TRBD1 (5 bases). The CDR3 sequence is 13 residues long. The V end was cut by 3 bases, the J end by 7 bases, with 12 bases between. Looked up from germline, CDR1 is MNHNS and CDR2 is SASEGT. Here the CDR3 reads CASSDWGGNEAFF. Written as DNA, the CDR3 is TGTGCCAGCAGTGATTGGGGGGGTAATGAAGCTTTCTTT.

This chain connects TRBV29-1 to TRBJ1-3; D is unresolved. The ends were cut back, 4 bases at V and 0 bases at J, with 16 bases in the middle. This CDR3 comprises 16 residues. Germline V gene sequence: CDR1 SQVTM, CDR2 ANQGSEA. CDR3 sequence: CSVALFSGYSGNTIYF. The DNA for the CDR3 is TGCAGCGTTGCTCTGTTTTCAGGCTACTCTGGAAACACCATATATTTT.

The chain couples TRBV19 to TRBJ2-5; 10 positions match TRBD1. The V and J ends lost 4 bases and 5 bases, in that order; junction bases with no gene match: 10. This CDR3 has 16 residues. Germline V CDR1 and CDR2: LNHDA, SQIVND (reference sequence). The CDR3 nucleotides are TGTGCCAGTAGTAAGGGACAGGGGTTCTTGACGGAGACCCAGTACTTC. This sequence encodes CASSKGQGFLTETQYF.

This clone occurred many times. This chain connects TRBV5-1 to TRBJ2-7; 7 bases are a match to TRBD1. The trim removed 4 bases at V and 4 bases at J, leaving 8 bases unmatched. The CDR3 extends over 14 amino acids. CDR1 and CDR2 (germline): SGHRS, YFSETQ. Here the CDR3 DNA reads TGCGCCAGCAGCCCCGGGACAGAGGTATACGAGCAGTACTTC. Amino acids: CASSPGTEVYEQYF.

This chain connects TRBV3-1 (or the pseudogene TRBV3-2) to TRBJ2-3, with D possibly matching TRBD1 (7 bases). From germline, CDR1 is LGHDT and CDR2 YNNKEL (reference sequence). The CDR3 covers 16 residues. With 3 bases removed from V and 2 bases from J, the gap between germline ends came to 15 bases. The CDR3 sequence: CASSHPRDRNTDTQYF. The CDR3 region has the DNA TGTGCCAGCAGCCATCCGCGGGACAGAAACACAGATACGCAGTATTTT.

The V gene is TRBV30, the J gene TRBJ1-5; 7 bases fit TRBD1. The germline CDR1 and CDR2 sequences are GTSNPN and SVGIG (reference sequence). The length of the CDR3 is 15 residues. Trimming removed 0 bases from V and 6 bases from J; junction bases left unmatched: 8. The CDR3 spells CAWSVTGQASQPQHF. In DNA form, the CDR3 reads TGTGCCTGGAGTGTAACCGGACAGGCGAGTCAGCCCCAGCATTTT.

The rearrangement uses TRBV4-2 and TRBJ2-1; 9 nucleotides match TRBD1. The CDR3 is 17 residues long. CDR1 is LGHNA and CDR2 is YNFKEQ in the germline V gene. The J segment lost 7 bases and the V segment lost 1 base, leaving 11 bases of the junction unmatched. This CDR3 reads CASSQGGLGQGRNEQFF. CDR3 bases: TGTGCCAGCAGCCAAGGCGGCTTGGGACAGGGCAGGAATGAGCAGTTCTTC.

The gene calls are TRBV30 and TRBJ2-1, with 9 bases fitting TRBD2. This CDR3 spans 14 amino acids. After removal of 4 bases from V and 12 bases from J, the junction contained 13 bases not matched to a gene. Germline lookup yields CDR1 GTSNPN and CDR2 SVGIG (reference sequence). The CDR3 DNA is TGTGCCTGGAAAAATTTGCGGGAGGGCCTCCGGCAGTTCTTC. Protein product: CAWKNLREGLRQFF.

The rearrangement links TRBV10-3 to TRBJ1-1; 8 bases line up with TRBD1. The CDR3 extends over 14 amino acids. Germline CDR1 is ENHRY and CDR2 is SYGVKD. The junction had 5 bases not matched to a gene; V was cut back by 5 bases and J by 3 bases. As DNA, the CDR3 is TGTGCCATCAGTTTCCAGGGGGCGGACACTGAAGCTTTCTTT. It is translated as CAISFQGADTEAFF.

This chain joins TRBV7-2 and TRBJ2-5, with 8 bases lining up with TRBD1. The CDR3 is 17 residues long. J was trimmed by 1 base and V by 7 bases; bases with no gene match: 14. CDR1 and CDR2 (germline): SGHTA, FQGNSA. CDR3 sequence: CASNFGQGLDIQETQYF. The CDR3 region has the DNA TGTGCCAGCAACTTTGGACAGGGTCTCGACATCCAAGAGACCCAGTACTTC.

Here the CDR3 DNA reads TGTGCCAGTAGTACCCAGGCCGGGGAGCTGTTTTTT. Translation gives CASSTQAGELFF. The V call is TRBV19, the J call TRBJ2-2, with unresolved D. Trimming took 4 bases from V and 6 from J, leaving 6 bases between them. The CDR3 runs 12 residues. Germline lookup yields CDR1 LNHDA and CDR2 SQIVND (reference sequence).

The chain joins TRBV29-1 to TRBJ2-5; D uncertain. CDR1 is SQVTM, CDR2 ANQGSEA, per germline. The CDR3 is 11 residues long. The V gene lost 5 bases and the J gene lost 2 bases, with 6 bases spanning the gap. The CDR3 DNA reads TGCAGCGTTTTGGAGCAAGAGACCCAGTACTTC. This sequence encodes CSVLEQETQYF.

This clone was seen a handful of times. This rearrangement joins TRBV10-3 to TRBJ1-5; 7 bases are a match to TRBD1. Germline lookup yields CDR1 ENHRY and CDR2 SYGVKD. Trimming removed 3 bases from V and 5 bases from J; junction bases left unmatched: 10. This CDR3 comprises 16 residues. This chain's CDR3 is CAISDSNRGFDQPQHF. Here the CDR3 DNA reads TGTGCCATCAGTGATTCGAACAGGGGTTTTGATCAGCCCCAGCATTTT.

The gene calls are TRBV11-2 and TRBJ1-2; 9 bases line up with TRBD1. Germline values: CDR1 SGHAT, CDR2 FQNNGV. There are 14 residues in the CDR3. V lost 5 bases, J lost 6 bases, and 7 bases stayed unmatched. The DNA for the CDR3 is TGTGCCAGCAGCCATAGGGGACAGGGCAATGGCTACACCTTC. It specifies CASSHRGQGNGYTF. The full variable domain, with the rest looked up from reference TRBV11-2 and TRBJ1-2, is EAGVAQSPRYKIIEKRQSVAFWCNPISGHATLYWYQQILGQGPKLLIQFQNNGVVDDSQLPKDRFSAERLKGVDSTLKIQPAKLEDSAVYLCASSHRGQGNGYTFGSGTRLTVV.

The chain employs TRBV2 and TRBJ2-1, with 12 bases identical to TRBD2. This CDR3 has 15 residues. The V gene's germline CDR1 is SNHLY and CDR2 FYNNEI. V gave up 6 bases and J gave up 8 bases; unmatched junction bases: 8. Here the CDR3 reads CASSLTSGSTYEQFF. CDR3 DNA: TGTGCCAGCAGCCTGACTAGCGGGAGTACGTATGAGCAGTTCTTC.

The V call is TRBV6-5, the J call TRBJ2-4; D remains unclear. Trimming left V 7 bases short and J 9 bases short, with 19 bases between. The CDR3 is 14 residues long. In germline, CDR1 is MNHEY, CDR2 SVGAGI. The CDR3 sequence is CASIPSRVSTIQYF. CDR3 nucleotides: TGTGCCAGCATTCCCTCACGAGTCTCAACCATTCAGTACTTC.

This chain joins TRBV3-1 (or the pseudogene TRBV3-2) and TRBJ2-1; D remains unclear. The CDR3 runs to 14 residues. Germline V lookup: CDR1 LGHDT, CDR2 YNNKEL (reference sequence). The ends were cut back, 1 base at V and 8 bases at J, with 12 bases in the middle. CDR3 in amino acids: CASSQAPLSDEQFF. The DNA for the CDR3 is TGTGCCAGCAGCCAAGCTCCCCTCTCGGATGAGCAGTTCTTC.

The J gene is TRBJ2-1, the V gene TRBV30; a weak D match, TRBD2 (5 bases). Trimming left V 3 bases short and J 4 bases short, with 16 bases between. This CDR3 is 15 amino acids long. CDR1 GTSNPN and CDR2 SVGIG come from the germline V gene (reference sequence). The CDR3 DNA is TGTGCCTGGAGGTACAGCCGATCGGGGTACAATGAGCAGTTCTTC. This sequence encodes CAWRYSRSGYNEQFF.